Given below is one TCR beta chain in context. Its antigen is currently unknown. These data come from a study of PD-1 blockade in classical Hodgkin lymphoma. Repertoires were generated with immunoSEQ multiplex PCR, while TCRdb's copy carries only in-frame clones and drops some. Here the sample spans 100,000 or so clones, approximately 90% being singletons. Relapses following autologous stem cell transplantation were seen in all patients, with brentuximab vedotin exposure varying. Per germline, CDR1 SGHDN and CDR2 FVKESK. The CDR3 has 16 residues. V was clipped by 2 bases and J by 2 bases; unmatched bases: 6. The study's findings and limits: At baseline, newly diagnosed patients reportedly showed less TCR diversity than healthy donors. Anyone who began nivolumab under 1 year after ASCT was excluded.

The source was peripheral blood mononuclear cells (PBMCs), collected before the second cycle of nivolumab. The receptor's source is a human donor with classical Hodgkin lymphoma. The chain is built from TRBV14 and TRBJ2-1, with 7 positions matching TRBD2. The CDR3 region is CASSQIPAGPYNEQFF. The CDR3 nucleotides are TGTGCCAGCAGCCAAATACCAGCGGGGCCCTACAATGAGCAGTTCTTC.